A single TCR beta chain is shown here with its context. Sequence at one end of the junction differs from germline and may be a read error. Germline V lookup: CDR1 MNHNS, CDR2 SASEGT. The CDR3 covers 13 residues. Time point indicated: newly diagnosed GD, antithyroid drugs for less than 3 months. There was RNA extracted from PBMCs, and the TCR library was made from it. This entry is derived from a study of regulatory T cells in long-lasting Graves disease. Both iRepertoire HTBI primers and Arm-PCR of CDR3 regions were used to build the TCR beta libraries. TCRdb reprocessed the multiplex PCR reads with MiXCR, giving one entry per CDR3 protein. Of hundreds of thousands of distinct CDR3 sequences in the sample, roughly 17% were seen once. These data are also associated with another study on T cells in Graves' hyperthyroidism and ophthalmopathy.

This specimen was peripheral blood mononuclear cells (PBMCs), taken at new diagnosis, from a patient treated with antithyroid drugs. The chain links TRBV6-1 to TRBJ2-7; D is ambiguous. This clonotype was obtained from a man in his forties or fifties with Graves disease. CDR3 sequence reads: CATRPFGAYELYF. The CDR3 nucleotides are TGTGCCACCCGCCCCTTTGGCGCCTACGAGCTGTACTTC.